Listed below are T cell receptor beta chains from one sample, sequenced in a study of blood T cell repertoires in COVID-19. Assay used: immunoSEQ multiplex PCR; TCRdb lists only in-frame clones, some missing. The data hold fewer than 200,000 clones, with roughly 76% observed a single time. The sample consisted of peripheral blood. All receptors come from a woman older than 75 with COVID-19, enrolled during active disease. Each CDR3 is given with its conserved first and last residue. The D gene is left open where the match is weak. For some rows the clone size is stated as once, few or many, or as a class when expanded; others skip it.

v_call	d_call	clone_size	j_call	cdr3_aa	cdr3_nt
TRBV11-3	TRBD1	-	TRBJ2-1	CASSPRDRYNEQFF	TGTGCCAGCAGCCCGAGGGACAGGTACAATGAGCAGTTCTTC
TRBV18	TRBD1	-	TRBJ1-4	CASSPNRGSATNEKLFF	TGTGCCAGCTCACCCAACAGGGGTTCTGCAACTAATGAAAAACTGTTTTTT
TRBV14	-	-	TRBJ1-5	CASIHIQPQHF	TGTGCCAGCATCCATATTCAGCCCCAGCATTTT
TRBV19	TRBD1	-	TRBJ2-3	CASRAGGRDTQYF	TGTGCCAGTAGGGCAGGGGGCAGAGATACGCAGTATTTT
TRBV28	-	-	TRBJ2-3	CASSTFAASTDTQYF	TGTGCCAGCAGTACCTTTGCGGCAAGCACAGATACGCAGTATTTT
TRBV2	-	-	TRBJ1-2	CASSARGTSPDYGYTF	TGTGCCAGCAGTGCCCGAGGGACTTCCCCGGACTATGGCTACACCTTC
TRBV7-2	TRBD2	-	TRBJ2-3	CASSLGGAGGGADTQYF	TGTGCCAGCAGCTTAGGAGGGGCGGGAGGAGGGGCAGATACGCAGTATTTT
TRBV2	TRBD2	once	TRBJ2-1	CASMYGTSGNEQFF	TGTGCCAGCATGTACGGGACTAGCGGCAATGAGCAGTTCTTC
TRBV5-1	TRBD1	-	TRBJ2-7	CASSSRQGAPYEQYF	TGCGCCAGCAGTTCTAGACAGGGGGCACCCTACGAGCAGTACTTC
TRBV29-1	-	-	TRBJ2-7	CSVVEGVEQYF	TGCAGCGTTGTAGAAGGGGTCGAGCAGTACTTC
TRBV5-6	-	-	TRBJ1-4	CASSLRGSTNEKLFF	TGTGCCAGCAGCTTGAGAGGGTCAACTAATGAAAAACTGTTTTTT
TRBV20-1	-	few	TRBJ1-2	CSASGELLDYGYTF	TGCAGTGCTAGTGGGGAGCTACTTGATTATGGCTACACCTTC
TRBV11-3	-	few	TRBJ2-3	CASSRPRDTQYF	TGTGCCAGCAGCAGACCCAGGGATACGCAGTATTTT
TRBV28	-	-	TRBJ1-6	CASSSGRDSPLHF	TGTGCCAGCAGTTCGGGAAGGGATTCACCCCTCCACTTT
TRBV6-5	-	-	TRBJ2-1	CASGSGYNEQFF	TGTGCCAGCGGGAGTGGATACAATGAGCAGTTCTTC
TRBV28	TRBD1	-	TRBJ1-2	CASSPGTGAYYGYTF	TGTGCCAGCAGTCCCGGGACAGGGGCGTACTATGGCTACACCTTC
TRBV13	TRBD1	few	TRBJ1-2	CASSSGGQALANYGYTF	TGTGCCAGCAGCTCGGGGGGACAGGCTTTAGCTAACTATGGCTACACCTTC
TRBV18	-	-	TRBJ1-1	CASSPQGIRGNTEAFF	TGTGCCAGCTCACCACAGGGGATAAGGGGAAACACTGAAGCTTTCTTT
TRBV6-1	-	-	TRBJ2-2	CASSEAPSGELFF	TGTGCCAGCAGTGAAGCCCCGTCCGGGGAGCTGTTTTTT
TRBV7-9	TRBD1	once	TRBJ1-1	CASSPTGFGEAFF	TGTGCCAGCAGCCCGACAGGGTTCGGGGAAGCTTTCTTT
TRBV5-1	-	-	TRBJ2-1	CASSRTGSSYNEQFF	TGCGCCAGCAGCCGAACCGGTAGCTCCTACAATGAGCAGTTCTTC
TRBV15	-	-	TRBJ2-1	CATSRRSTGLEQFF	TGTGCCACCAGCAGACGCTCGACAGGCCTAGAGCAGTTCTTC
TRBV5-6	-	few	TRBJ1-3	CASSLGRSGNTIYF	TGTGCCAGCAGCTTGGGCAGATCTGGAAACACCATATATTTT
TRBV2	-	-	TRBJ2-7	CASQGNEIKYEQYF	TGTGCCAGCCAGGGAAACGAGATAAAGTACGAGCAGTACTTC
TRBV7-2	TRBD2	-	TRBJ2-3	CASSLVPSGYTDTQYF	TGTGCCAGCAGCTTAGTTCCTAGCGGATACACAGATACGCAGTATTTT